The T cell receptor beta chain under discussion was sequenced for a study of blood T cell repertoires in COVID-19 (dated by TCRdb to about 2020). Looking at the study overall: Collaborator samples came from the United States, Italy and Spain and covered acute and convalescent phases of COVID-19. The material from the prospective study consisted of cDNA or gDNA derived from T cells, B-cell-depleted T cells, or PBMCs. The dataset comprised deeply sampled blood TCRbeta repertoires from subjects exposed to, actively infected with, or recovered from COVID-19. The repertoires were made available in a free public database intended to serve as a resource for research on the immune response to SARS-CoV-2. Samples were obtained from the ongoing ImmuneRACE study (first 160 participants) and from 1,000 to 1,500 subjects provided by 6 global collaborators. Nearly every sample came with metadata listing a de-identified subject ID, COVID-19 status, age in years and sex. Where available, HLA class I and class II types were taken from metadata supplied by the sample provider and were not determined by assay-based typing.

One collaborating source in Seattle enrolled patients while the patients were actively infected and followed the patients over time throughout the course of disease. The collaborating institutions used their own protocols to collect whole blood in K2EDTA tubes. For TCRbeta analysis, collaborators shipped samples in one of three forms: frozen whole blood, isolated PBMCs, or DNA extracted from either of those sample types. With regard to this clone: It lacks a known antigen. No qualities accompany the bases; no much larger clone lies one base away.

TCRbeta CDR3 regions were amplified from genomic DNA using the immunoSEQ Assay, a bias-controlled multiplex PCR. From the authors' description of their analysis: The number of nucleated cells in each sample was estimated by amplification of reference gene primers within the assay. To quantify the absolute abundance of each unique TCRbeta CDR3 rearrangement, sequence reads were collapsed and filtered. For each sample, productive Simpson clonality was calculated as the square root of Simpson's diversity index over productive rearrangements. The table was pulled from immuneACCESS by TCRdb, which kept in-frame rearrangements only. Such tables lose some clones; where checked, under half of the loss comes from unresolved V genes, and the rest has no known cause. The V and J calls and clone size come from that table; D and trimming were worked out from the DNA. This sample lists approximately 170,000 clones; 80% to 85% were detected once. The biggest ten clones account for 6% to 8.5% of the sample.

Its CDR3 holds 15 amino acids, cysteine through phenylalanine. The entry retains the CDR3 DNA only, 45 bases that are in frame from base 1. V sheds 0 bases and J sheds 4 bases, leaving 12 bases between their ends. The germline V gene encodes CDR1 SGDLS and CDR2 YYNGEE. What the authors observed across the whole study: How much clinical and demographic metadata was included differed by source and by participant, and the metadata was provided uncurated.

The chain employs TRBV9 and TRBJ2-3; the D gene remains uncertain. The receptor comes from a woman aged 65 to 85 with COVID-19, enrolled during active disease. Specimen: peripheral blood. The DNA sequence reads TGTGCCAGCAGCGTAGACGACACACGGTCAGATACGCAGTATTTT. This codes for CASSVDDTRSDTQYF.